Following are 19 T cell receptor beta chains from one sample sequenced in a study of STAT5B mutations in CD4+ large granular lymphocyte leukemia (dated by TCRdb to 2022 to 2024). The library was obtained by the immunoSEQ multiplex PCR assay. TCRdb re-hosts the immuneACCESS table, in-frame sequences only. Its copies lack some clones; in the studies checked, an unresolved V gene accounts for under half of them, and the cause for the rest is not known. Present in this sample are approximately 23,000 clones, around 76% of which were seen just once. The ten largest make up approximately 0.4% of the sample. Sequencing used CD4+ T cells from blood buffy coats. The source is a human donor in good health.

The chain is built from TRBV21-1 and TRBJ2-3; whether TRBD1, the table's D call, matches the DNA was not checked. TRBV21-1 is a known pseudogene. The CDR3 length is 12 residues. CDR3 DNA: TGTGCCAGCAGCAAACCCCAGGATACGCAGTATTTT. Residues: CASSKPQDTQYF.

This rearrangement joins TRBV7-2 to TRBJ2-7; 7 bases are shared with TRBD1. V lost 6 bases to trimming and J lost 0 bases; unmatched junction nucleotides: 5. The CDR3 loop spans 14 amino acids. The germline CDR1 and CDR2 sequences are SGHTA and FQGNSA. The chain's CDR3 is CASRWTGSSYEQYF. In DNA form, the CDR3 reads TGTGCCAGCAGGTGGACAGGAAGCTCCTACGAGCAGTACTTC. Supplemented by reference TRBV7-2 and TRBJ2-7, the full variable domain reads GAGVSQSPSNKVTEKGKDVELRCDPISGHTALYWYRQSLGQGLEFLIYFQGNSAPDKSGLPSDRFSAERTGGSVSTLTIQRTQQEDSAVYLCASRWTGSSYEQYFGPGTRLTVT.

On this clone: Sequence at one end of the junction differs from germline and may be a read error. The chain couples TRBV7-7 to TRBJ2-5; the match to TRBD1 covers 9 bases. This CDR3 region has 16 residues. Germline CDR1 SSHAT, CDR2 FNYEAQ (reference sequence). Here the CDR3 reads CASSLDGTGYQETQYF. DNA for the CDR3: TGTGCTAGCAGCTTAGACGGGACAGGGTACCAAGAGACCCAGTACTTC.

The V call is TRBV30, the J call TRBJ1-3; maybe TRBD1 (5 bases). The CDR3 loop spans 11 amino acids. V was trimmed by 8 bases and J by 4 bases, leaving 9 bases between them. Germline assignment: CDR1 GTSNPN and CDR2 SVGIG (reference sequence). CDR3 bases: TGTGCCCGAGGGGTGGGAAACACCATATATTTT. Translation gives CARGVGNTIYF.

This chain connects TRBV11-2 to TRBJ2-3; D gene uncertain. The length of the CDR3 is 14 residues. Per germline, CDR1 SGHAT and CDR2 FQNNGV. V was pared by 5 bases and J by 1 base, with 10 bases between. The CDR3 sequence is CASSPDQGTDTQYF. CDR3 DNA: TGTGCCAGCAGCCCAGATCAGGGCACAGATACGCAGTATTTT.

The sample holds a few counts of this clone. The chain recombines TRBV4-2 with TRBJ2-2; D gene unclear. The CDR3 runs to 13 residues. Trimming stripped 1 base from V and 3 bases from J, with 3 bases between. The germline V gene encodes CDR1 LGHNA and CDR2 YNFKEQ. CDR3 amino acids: CASSQGYTGELFF. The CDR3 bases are TGTGCCAGCAGCCAAGGGTACACCGGGGAGCTGTTTTTT.

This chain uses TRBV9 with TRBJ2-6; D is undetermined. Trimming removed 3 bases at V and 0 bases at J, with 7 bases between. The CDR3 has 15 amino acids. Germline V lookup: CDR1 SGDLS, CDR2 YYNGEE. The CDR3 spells CASSGGASGANVLTF. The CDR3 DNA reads TGTGCCAGCAGCGGGGGTGCCTCTGGGGCCAACGTCCTGACTTTC.

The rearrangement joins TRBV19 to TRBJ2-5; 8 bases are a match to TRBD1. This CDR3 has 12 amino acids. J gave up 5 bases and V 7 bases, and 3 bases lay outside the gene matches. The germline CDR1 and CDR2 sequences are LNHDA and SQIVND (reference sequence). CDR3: CASMRQGETQYF. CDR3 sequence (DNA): TGTGCCAGTATGAGACAGGGGGAGACCCAGTACTTC.

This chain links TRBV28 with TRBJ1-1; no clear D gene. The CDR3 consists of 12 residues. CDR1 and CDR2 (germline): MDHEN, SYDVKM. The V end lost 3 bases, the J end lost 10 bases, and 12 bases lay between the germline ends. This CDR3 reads CASSFLSRSAFF. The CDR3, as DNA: TGTGCCAGCAGTTTTCTATCTCGGTCAGCTTTCTTT.

The CDR3 DNA reads TGTGCCAGCAGCTTAGTTGAGGGTGCTGAAGCTTTCTTT. Translation: CASSLVEGAEAFF. The chain employs TRBV11-3 and TRBJ1-1; D is uncertain. The germline CDR1 and CDR2 sequences are SGHNT and YENEEA. V lost 1 base and J lost 6, with 9 bases in between. The CDR3 consists of 13 residues.

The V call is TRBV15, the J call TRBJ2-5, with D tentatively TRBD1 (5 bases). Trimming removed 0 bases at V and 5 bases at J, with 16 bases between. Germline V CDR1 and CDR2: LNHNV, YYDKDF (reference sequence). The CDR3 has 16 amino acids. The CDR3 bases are TGTGCCACCAGCAGAGATCAGGGCAGGGTCGGGGAGACCCAGTACTTC. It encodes CATSRDQGRVGETQYF.

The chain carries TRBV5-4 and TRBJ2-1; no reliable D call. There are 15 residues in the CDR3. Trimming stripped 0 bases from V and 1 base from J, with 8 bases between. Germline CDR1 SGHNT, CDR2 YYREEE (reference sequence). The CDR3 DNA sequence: TGTGCCAGCAGCTTGGTCGGCCGGTCCTACAATGAGCAGTTCTTC. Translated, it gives CASSLVGRSYNEQFF.

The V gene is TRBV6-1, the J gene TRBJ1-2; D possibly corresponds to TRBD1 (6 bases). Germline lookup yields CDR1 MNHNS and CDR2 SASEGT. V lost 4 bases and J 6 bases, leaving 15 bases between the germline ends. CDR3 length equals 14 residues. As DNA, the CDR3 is TGTGCCAGCAGTGCCCTCAGGGGATCGGATGGCTACACCTTC. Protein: CASSALRGSDGYTF.

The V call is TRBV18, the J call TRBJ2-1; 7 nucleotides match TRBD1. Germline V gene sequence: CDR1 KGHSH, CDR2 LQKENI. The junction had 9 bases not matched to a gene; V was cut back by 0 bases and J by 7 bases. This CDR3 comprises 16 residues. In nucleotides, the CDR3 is TGTGCCAGCTCACCACCCGGGCAGGGCAGGGGGAATGAGCAGTTCTTC. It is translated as CASSPPGQGRGNEQFF. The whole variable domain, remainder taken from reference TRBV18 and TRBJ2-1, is NAGVMQNPRHLVRRRGQEARLRCSPMKGHSHVYWYRQLPEEGLKFMVYLQKENIIDESGMPKERFSAEFPKEGPSILRIQQVVRGDSAAYFCASSPPGQGRGNEQFFGPGTRLTVL.

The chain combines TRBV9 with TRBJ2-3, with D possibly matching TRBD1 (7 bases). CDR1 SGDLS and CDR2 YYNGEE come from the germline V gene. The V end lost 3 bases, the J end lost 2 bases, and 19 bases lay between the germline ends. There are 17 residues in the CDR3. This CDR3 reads CASSAGGGQRFTDTQYF. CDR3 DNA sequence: TGTGCCAGCAGCGCTGGAGGGGGACAGAGATTCACAGATACGCAGTATTTT.

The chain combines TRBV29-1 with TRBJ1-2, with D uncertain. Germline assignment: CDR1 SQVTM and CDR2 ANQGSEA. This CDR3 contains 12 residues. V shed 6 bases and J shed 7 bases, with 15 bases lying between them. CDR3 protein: CSVQDTLGGYTF. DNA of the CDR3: TGCAGCGTCCAAGACACCCTGGGTGGCTACACCTTC.

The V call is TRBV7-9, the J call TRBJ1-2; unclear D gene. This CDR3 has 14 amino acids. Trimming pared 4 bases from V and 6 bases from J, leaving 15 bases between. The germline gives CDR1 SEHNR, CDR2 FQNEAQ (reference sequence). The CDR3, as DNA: TGTGCCAGCAGCTCGCCAGTACACGGTAATGGCTACACCTTC. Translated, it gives CASSSPVHGNGYTF.

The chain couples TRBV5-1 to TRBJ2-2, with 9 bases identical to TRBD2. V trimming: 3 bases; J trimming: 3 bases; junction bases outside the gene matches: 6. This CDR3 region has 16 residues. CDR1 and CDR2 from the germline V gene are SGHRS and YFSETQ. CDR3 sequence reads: CASSSGTSSYTGELFF. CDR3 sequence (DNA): TGCGCCAGCAGCTCGGGGACTAGCTCGTACACCGGGGAGCTGTTTTTT.

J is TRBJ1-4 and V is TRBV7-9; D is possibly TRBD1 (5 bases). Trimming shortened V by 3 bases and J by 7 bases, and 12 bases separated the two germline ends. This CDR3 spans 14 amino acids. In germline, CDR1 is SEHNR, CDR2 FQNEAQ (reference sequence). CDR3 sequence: CASSLMGGGEKLFF. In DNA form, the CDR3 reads TGTGCCAGCAGCTTGATGGGGGGAGGTGAAAAACTGTTTTTT. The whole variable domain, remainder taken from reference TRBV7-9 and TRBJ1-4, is DTGVSQNPRHKITKRGQNVTFRCDPISEHNRLYWYRQTLGQGPEFLTYFQNEAQLEKSRLLSDRFSAERPKGSFSTLEIQRTEQGDSAMYLCASSLMGGGEKLFFGSGTQLSVL.